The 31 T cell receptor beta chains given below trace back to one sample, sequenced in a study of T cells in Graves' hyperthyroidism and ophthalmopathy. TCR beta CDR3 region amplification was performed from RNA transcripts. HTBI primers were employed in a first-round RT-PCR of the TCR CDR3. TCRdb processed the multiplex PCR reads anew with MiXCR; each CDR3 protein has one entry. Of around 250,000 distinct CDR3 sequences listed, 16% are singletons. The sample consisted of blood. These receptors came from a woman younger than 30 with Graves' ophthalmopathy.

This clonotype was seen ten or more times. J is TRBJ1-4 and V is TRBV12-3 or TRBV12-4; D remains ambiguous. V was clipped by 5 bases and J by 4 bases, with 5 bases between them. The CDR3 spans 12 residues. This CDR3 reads CASSQNNEKLFF. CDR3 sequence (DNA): TGTGCCAGCAGTCAGAATAATGAAAAACTGTTTTTT.

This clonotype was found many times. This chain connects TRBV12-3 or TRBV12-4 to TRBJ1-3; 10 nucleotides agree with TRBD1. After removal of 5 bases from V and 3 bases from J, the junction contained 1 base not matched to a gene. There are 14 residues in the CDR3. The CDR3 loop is CASSRDRGGNTIYF. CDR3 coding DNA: TGTGCCAGCAGTCGGGACAGGGGTGGAAACACCATATATTTT.

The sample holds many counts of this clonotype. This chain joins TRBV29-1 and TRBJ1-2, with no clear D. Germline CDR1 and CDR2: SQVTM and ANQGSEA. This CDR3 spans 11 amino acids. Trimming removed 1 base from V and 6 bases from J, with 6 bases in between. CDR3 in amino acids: CSVEGHHGYTF. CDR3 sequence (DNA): TGCAGCGTTGAAGGGCATCATGGCTACACCTTC.

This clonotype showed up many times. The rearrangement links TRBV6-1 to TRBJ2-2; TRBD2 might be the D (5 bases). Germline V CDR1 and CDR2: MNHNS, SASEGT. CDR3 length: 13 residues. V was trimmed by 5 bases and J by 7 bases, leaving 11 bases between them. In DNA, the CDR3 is TGTGCCAGCAGTAGAGGGTTTATCGGGGAGCTGTTTTTT. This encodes CASSRGFIGELFF.

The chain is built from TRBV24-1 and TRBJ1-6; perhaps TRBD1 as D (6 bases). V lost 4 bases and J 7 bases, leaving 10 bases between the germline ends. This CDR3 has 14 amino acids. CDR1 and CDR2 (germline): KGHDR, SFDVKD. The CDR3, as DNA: TGTGCCACCAGTGAGGGACACAAAAATTCACCCCTCCACTTT. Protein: CATSEGHKNSPLHF.

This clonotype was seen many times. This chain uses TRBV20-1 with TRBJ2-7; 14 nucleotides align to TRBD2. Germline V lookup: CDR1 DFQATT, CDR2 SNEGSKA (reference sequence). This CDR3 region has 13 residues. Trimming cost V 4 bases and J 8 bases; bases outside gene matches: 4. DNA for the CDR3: TGCAGTGCTACGCGGACTAGCGGGAGGCAGCAGTACTTC. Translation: CSATRTSGRQQYF.

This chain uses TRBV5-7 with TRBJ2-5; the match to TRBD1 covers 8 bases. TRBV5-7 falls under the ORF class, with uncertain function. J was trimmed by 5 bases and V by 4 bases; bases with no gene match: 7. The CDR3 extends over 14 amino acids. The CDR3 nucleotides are TGTGCCAGCAGCCAGGACAGGGCATGGGAGACCCAGTACTTC. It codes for CASSQDRAWETQYF.

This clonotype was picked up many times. The CDR3 spells CASSFGLNNYGYTF. Here the CDR3 DNA reads TGTGCCAGCAGCTTTGGACTGAATAACTATGGCTACACCTTC. The chain uses TRBV5-6 and TRBJ1-2; D remains ambiguous. The CDR3 has 14 amino acids. Germline V gene data show CDR1 as SGHDT and CDR2 as YYEEEE. V lost 2 bases and J lost 1, with 9 bases in between.

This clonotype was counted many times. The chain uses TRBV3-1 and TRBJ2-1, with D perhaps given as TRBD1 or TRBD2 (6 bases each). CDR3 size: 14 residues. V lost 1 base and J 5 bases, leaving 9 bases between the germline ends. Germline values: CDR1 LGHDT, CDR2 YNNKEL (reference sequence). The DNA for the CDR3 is TGTGCCAGCAGCCAAGGGGGGGACAACAATGAGCAGTTCTTC. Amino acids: CASSQGGDNNEQFF.

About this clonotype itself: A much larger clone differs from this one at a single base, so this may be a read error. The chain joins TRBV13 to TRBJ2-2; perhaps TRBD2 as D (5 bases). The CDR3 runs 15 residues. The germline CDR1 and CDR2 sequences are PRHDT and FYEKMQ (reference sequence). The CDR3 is CASSFPNGNTGELVF. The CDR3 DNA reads TGTGCCAGCAGCTTCCCAAATGGGAACACCGGGGAGCTGGTTTTT.

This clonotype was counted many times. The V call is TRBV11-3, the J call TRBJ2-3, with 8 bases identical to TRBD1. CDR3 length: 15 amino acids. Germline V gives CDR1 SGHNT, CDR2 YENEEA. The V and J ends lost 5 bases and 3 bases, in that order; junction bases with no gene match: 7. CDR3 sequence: CASSPPGQGTDTQYF. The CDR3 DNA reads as TGTGCCAGCAGCCCTCCCGGACAGGGAACAGATACGCAGTATTTT.

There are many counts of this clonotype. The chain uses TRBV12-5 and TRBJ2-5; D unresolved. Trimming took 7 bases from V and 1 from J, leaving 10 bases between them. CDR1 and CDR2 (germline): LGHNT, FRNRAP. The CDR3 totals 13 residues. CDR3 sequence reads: CASERSPQETQYF. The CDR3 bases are TGTGCTAGTGAAAGGTCACCCCAAGAGACCCAGTACTTC.

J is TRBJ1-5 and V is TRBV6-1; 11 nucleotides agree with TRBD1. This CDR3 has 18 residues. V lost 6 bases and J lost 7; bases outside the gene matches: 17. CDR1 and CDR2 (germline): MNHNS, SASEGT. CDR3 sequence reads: CASSSAAGTGGSRQPQHF. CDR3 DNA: TGTGCCAGCAGCTCTGCAGCCGGGACAGGGGGAAGTCGGCAGCCCCAGCATTTT.

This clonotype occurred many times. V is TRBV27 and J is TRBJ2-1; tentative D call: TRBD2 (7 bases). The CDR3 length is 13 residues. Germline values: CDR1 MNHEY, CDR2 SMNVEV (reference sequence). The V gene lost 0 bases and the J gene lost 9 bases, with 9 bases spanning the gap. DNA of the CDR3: TGTGCCAGCAGTTTATCGGGGGGGGCTGAGCAGTTCTTC. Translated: CASSLSGGAEQFF.

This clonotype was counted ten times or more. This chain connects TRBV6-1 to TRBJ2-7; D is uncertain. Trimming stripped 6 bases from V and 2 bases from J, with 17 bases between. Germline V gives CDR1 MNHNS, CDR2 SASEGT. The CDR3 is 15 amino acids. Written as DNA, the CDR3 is TGTGCCAGCAGACCGGCCCCTTTTATGGCCTACGAGCAGTACTTC. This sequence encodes CASRPAPFMAYEQYF.

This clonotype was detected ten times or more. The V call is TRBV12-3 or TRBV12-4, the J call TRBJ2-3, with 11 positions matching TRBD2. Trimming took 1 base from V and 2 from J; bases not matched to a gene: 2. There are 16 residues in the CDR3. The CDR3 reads CASSLVTSGTTDTQYF. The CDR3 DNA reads TGTGCCAGCAGTTTAGTGACTAGCGGGACCACAGATACGCAGTATTTT.

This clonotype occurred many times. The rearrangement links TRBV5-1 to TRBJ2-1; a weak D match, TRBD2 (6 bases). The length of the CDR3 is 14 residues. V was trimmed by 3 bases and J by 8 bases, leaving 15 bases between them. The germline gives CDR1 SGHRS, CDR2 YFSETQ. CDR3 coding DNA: TGCGCCAGCAGCTACCAAACCGGGGGACATGAGCAGTTCTTC. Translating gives CASSYQTGGHEQFF.

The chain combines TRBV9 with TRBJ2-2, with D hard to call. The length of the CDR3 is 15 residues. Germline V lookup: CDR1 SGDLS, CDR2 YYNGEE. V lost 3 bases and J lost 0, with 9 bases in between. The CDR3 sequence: CASSDGGSNTGELFF. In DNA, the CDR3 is TGTGCCAGCAGCGACGGTGGCTCGAACACCGGGGAGCTGTTTTTT.

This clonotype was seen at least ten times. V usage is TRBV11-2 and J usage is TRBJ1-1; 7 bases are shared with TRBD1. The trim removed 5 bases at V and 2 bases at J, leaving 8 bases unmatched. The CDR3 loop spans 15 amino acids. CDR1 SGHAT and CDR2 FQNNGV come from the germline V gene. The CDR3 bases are TGTGCCAGCAGCCTCAGACAGGGAAGTAACACTGAAGCTTTCTTT. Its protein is CASSLRQGSNTEAFF.

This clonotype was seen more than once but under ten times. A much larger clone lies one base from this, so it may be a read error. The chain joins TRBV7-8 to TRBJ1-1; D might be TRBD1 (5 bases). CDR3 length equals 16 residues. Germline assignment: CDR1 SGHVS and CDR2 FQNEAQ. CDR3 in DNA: TGTGCCGGCAGCTTAGGGGCAGGGCCTAAGAACACTGAAGCTTTCTTT. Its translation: CAGSLGAGPKNTEAFF. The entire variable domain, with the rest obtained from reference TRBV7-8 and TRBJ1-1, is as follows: GAGVSQSPRYKVAKRGQDVALRCDPISGHVSLFWYQQALGQGPEFLTYFQNEAQLDKSGLPSDRFFAERPEGSVSTLKIQRTQQEDSAVYLCAGSLGAGPKNTEAFFGQGTRLTVV.

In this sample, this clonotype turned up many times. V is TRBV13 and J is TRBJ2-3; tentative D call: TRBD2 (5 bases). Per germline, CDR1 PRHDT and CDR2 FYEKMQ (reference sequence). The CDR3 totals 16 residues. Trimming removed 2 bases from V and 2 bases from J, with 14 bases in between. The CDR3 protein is CASSLFAGPSTDTQYF. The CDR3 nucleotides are TGTGCCAGCAGCTTATTTGCGGGCCCTTCCACAGATACGCAGTATTTT.

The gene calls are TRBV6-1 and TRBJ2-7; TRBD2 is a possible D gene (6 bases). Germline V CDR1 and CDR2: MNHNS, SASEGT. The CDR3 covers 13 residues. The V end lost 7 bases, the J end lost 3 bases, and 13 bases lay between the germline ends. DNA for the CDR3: TGTGCCAGCATCCGGGAGATTTACTACGAGCAGTACTTC. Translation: CASIREIYYEQYF.

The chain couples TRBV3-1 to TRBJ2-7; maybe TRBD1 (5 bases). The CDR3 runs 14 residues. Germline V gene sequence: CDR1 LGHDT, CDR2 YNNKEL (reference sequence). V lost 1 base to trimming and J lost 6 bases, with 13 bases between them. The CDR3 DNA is TGTGCCAGCAGCCAAGGGCAGGGAAATGGCGAGCAGTACTTC. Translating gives CASSQGQGNGEQYF.

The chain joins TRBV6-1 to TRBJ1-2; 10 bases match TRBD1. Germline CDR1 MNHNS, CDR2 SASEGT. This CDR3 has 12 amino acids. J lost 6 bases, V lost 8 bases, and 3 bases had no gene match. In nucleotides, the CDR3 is TGTGCCAGCCGACAGGGGGCTAATGGCTACACCTTC. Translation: CASRQGANGYTF.

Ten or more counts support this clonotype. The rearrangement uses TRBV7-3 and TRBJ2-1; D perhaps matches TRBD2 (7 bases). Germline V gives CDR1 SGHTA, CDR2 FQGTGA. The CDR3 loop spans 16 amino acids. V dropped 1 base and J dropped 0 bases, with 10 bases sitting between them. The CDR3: CASSLSGGDSYNEQFF. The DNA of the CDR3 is TGTGCCAGCAGCTTAAGCGGGGGCGACTCCTACAATGAGCAGTTCTTC. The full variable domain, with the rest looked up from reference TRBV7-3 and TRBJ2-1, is GAGVSQTPSNKVTEKGKYVELRCDPISGHTALYWYRQSLGQGPEFLIYFQGTGAADDSGLPNDRFFAVRPEGSVSTLKIQRTERGDSAVYLCASSLSGGDSYNEQFFGPGTRLTVL.

The CDR3 DNA sequence: TGTGCCAGCAGTAGTGGCGGGGCTAAAAACATTCAGTACTTC. Translating gives CASSSGGAKNIQYF. The rearrangement uses TRBV28 and TRBJ2-4; the D gene is possibly TRBD2 (6 bases). V lost 5 bases and J lost 4, with 12 bases in between. This CDR3 has 14 amino acids. The V gene's germline CDR1 is MDHEN and CDR2 SYDVKM.

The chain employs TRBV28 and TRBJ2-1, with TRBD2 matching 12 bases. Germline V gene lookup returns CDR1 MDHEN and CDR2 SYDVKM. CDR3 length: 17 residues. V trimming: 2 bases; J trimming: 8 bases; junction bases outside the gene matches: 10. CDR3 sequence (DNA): TGTGCCAGCAGTTTACCCCAGACTAGCGGGAGTTGGTATGAGCAGTTCTTC. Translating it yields CASSLPQTSGSWYEQFF.

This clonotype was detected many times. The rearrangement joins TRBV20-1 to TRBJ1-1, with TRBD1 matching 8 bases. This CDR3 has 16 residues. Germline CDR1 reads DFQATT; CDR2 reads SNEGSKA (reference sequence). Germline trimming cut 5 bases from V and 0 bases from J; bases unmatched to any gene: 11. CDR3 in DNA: TGCAGTGCTCCGGGCAGGGGGCGAGGGATGAACACTGAAGCTTTCTTT. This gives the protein CSAPGRGRGMNTEAFF.

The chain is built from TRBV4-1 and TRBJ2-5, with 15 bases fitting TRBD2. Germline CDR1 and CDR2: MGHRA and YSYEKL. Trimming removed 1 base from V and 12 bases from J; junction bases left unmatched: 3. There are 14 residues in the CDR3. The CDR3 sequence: CASSQGTSGRGEYF. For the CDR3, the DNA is TGCGCCAGCAGCCAAGGGACTAGCGGGAGGGGGGAGTACTTC.

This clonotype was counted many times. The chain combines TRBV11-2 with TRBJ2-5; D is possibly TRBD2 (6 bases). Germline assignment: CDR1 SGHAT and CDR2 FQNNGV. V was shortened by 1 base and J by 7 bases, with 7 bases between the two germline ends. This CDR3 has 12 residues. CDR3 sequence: CASSLGGGTQYF. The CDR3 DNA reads TGTGCCAGCAGCTTAGGGGGAGGGACCCAGTACTTC.

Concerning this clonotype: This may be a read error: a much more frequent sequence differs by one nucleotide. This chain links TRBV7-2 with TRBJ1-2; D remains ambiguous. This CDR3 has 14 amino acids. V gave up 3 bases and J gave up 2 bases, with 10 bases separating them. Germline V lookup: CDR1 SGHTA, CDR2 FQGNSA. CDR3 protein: CASSFDTANYGYTF. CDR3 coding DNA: TGTGCCAGCAGCTTTGATACAGCGAACTATGGCTACACCTTC.